Each of the 21 T cell receptor beta chains below was sequenced from the same sample in a study of chemoradiotherapy in HPV16-positive cancers. Assay: immunoSEQ multiplex PCR; the TCRdb copy retains only in-frame clones and omits some. This table has about 27,000 clones, 85% to 95% appearing once. The material sequenced was blood, taken from a patient who underwent chemoradiotherapy. The origin of the receptors is a human donor with HPV-associated anogenital cancer.

This chain connects TRBV5-1 to TRBJ1-4; D not resolved. The CDR3 totals 15 residues. Per germline, CDR1 SGHRS and CDR2 YFSETQ. Trimming shortened V by 5 bases and J by 7 bases, and 18 bases separated the two germline ends. CDR3 DNA sequence: TGCGCCAGCAGGGGCCGTCCCAATGGAGGTGAAAAACTGTTTTTT. It codes for CASRGRPNGGEKLFF. Full variable domain (outside the CDR3, taken from reference TRBV5-1 and TRBJ1-4): KAGVTQTPRYLIKTRGQQVTLSCSPISGHRSVSWYQQTPGQGLQFLFEYFSETQRNKGNFPGRFSGRQFSNSRSEMNVSTLELGDSALYLCASRGRPNGGEKLFFGSGTQLSVL.

The V and J genes are TRBV19 and TRBJ2-5; TRBD2 agrees at 9 bases. V dropped 4 bases and J dropped 5; count of bases not matched to a gene: 14. The germline V gene has CDR1 LNHDA and CDR2 SQIVND (reference sequence). The CDR3 length is 17 residues. The CDR3 is CASSTSSLAGVGETQYF. DNA for the CDR3: TGTGCCAGTAGTACCTCCAGTTTAGCGGGAGTAGGCGAGACCCAGTACTTC.

The rearrangement links TRBV5-1 to TRBJ1-4; D is unclear. The CDR3 runs 16 residues. The germline gives CDR1 SGHRS, CDR2 YFSETQ. V was pared by 0 bases and J by 3 bases, with 12 bases between. The CDR3: CASSLDAGASNEKLFF. The CDR3 nucleotides are TGCGCCAGCAGCTTGGACGCGGGAGCCTCTAATGAAAAACTGTTTTTT.

The V gene is TRBV6-5, the J gene TRBJ2-7; 10 nucleotides line up with TRBD2. Germline trimming cut 4 bases from V and 3 bases from J; bases unmatched to any gene: 6. Germline V CDR1 and CDR2: MNHEY, SVGAGI. CDR3 size: 15 residues. CDR3 DNA sequence: TGTGCCAGCAGTTCTCCCGGGACTAGCGACTACGAGCAGTACTTC. Translated, it gives CASSSPGTSDYEQYF.

The chain uses TRBV18 and TRBJ2-5; D not resolved. V lost 2 bases to trimming and J lost 2 bases, with 9 bases between them. The V gene's germline CDR1 is KGHSH and CDR2 LQKENI. The CDR3 contains 14 residues. The CDR3 coding sequence is TGTGCCAGCTCACCAGCCACGACTCAAGAGACCCAGTACTTC. Translating gives CASSPATTQETQYF.

The rearrangement links TRBV15 to TRBJ2-7; perhaps TRBD1 as D (5 bases). The V gene lost 5 bases and the J gene lost 4 bases, with 12 bases spanning the gap. This CDR3 has 13 amino acids. Germline-derived CDR1 and CDR2 are LNHNV and YYDKDF (reference sequence). This CDR3 is CATSGQLGYEQYF. The CDR3 DNA reads TGTGCCACCAGCGGACAATTGGGGTACGAGCAGTACTTC.

This chain links TRBV18 with TRBJ2-1; no reliable D call. V lost 2 bases and J 6 bases, leaving 14 bases between the germline ends. The length of the CDR3 is 15 residues. CDR1 and CDR2 from the germline V gene are KGHSH and LQKENI. The DNA for the CDR3 is TGTGCCAGCTCACCAACACTCCGGGCCACCAATGAGCAGTTCTTC. Translating gives CASSPTLRATNEQFF. Using reference TRBV18 and TRBJ2-1 for the parts outside the CDR3, the full variable domain is NAGVMQNPRHLVRRRGQEARLRCSPMKGHSHVYWYRQLPEEGLKFMVYLQKENIIDESGMPKERFSAEFPKEGPSILRIQQVVRGDSAAYFCASSPTLRATNEQFFGPGTRLTVL.

The rearrangement links TRBV27 to TRBJ2-6; TRBD1 matches 9 bases. The CDR3 is made up of 18 amino acids. CDR1 is MNHEY, CDR2 SMNVEV, per germline (reference sequence). The V segment lost 2 bases and the J segment 2 bases; nucleotides outside the gene matches: 7. CDR3 protein: CASSLLGQGGTGANVLTF. Here the CDR3 DNA reads TGTGCCAGCAGTTTACTGGGACAGGGAGGGACTGGGGCCAACGTCCTGACTTTC.

Only one count was recorded for this clone. At one end the junction does not follow the germline gene, possibly because of a read error. Here the CDR3 reads CASSSQGEGRHF. As DNA, the CDR3 is TGTGCCAGCAGCTCCCAGGGGGAGGGAAGGCACTTC. V and J are TRBV7-2 and TRBJ2-5; D possibly matches TRBD1 or TRBD2 (7 bases each). CDR1 and CDR2 from the germline V gene are SGHTA and FQGNSA. This CDR3 comprises 12 residues.

This chain links TRBV7-2 with TRBJ1-6; TRBD1 matches at 8 bases. Germline lookup yields CDR1 SGHTA and CDR2 FQGNSA. Trimming took 4 bases from V and 3 from J; bases not matched to a gene: 11. The length of the CDR3 is 18 residues. In nucleotides, the CDR3 is TGTGCCAGCAGCTCCTACGGCAGGGGGCCCCGCTATAATTCACCCCTCCACTTT. Translation: CASSSYGRGPRYNSPLHF.

This chain links TRBV18 with TRBJ1-5; 7 bases are a match to TRBD1. V was pared by 4 bases and J by 5 bases, with 8 bases of the junction left unmatched. This CDR3 region has 15 residues. Germline-derived CDR1 and CDR2 are KGHSH and LQKENI. The CDR3 sequence: CASSLRGSGDQPQHF. CDR3 DNA: TGTGCCAGCTCACTCAGGGGGTCTGGGGATCAGCCCCAGCATTTT.

The chain combines TRBV15 with TRBJ1-4, with a possible D match to TRBD1 (6 bases). Germline CDR1 LNHNV, CDR2 YYDKDF (reference sequence). V was shortened by 2 bases and J by 8 bases, with 12 bases between the two germline ends. CDR3 length: 14 residues. The CDR3 protein is CATSRFRGREKLFF. CDR3 nucleotides: TGTGCCACCAGCAGATTCAGGGGCCGGGAAAAACTGTTTTTT.

The chain joins TRBV5-8 to TRBJ2-3, with D perhaps matching TRBD1 or TRBD2 (5 bases each). Germline V gives CDR1 SGHTS, CDR2 YDEGEE. The CDR3 has 16 amino acids. Trimming took 6 bases from V and 0 from J, leaving 17 bases between them. The CDR3: CASTALTAVSTDTQYF. In nucleotides, the CDR3 is TGTGCCAGCACCGCCTTGACAGCGGTGAGCACAGATACGCAGTATTTT.

The V gene is TRBV19, the J gene TRBJ1-1; D may be TRBD1 (6 bases). Trimming cost V 1 base and J 3 bases, with 12 bases left between them. The CDR3 loop spans 15 amino acids. Looked up from germline, CDR1 is LNHDA and CDR2 is SQIVND (reference sequence). This CDR3 reads CASSIGDNVDTEAFF. Written as DNA, the CDR3 is TGTGCCAGTAGTATAGGGGACAATGTGGACACTGAAGCTTTCTTT.

The chain uses TRBV18 and TRBJ2-1; D possibly corresponds to TRBD1 (6 bases). CDR1 KGHSH and CDR2 LQKENI come from the germline V gene. The V end was cut by 6 bases, the J end by 8 bases, with 14 bases between. The CDR3 spans 13 residues. CDR3 DNA sequence: TGTGCCAGCTCCCAGGGGTCGGGCTATGAGCAGTTCTTC. Its protein is CASSQGSGYEQFF.

The chain has TRBV6-5 and TRBJ2-7; D is perhaps TRBD2 (5 bases). This CDR3 is built from 14 residues. Trimming shortened V by 5 bases and J by 2 bases, and 13 bases separated the two germline ends. CDR1 and CDR2 (germline): MNHEY, SVGAGI. CDR3 region: CASSNSGRAYEQYF. CDR3 nucleotides: TGTGCCAGCAGTAACAGCGGAAGAGCCTACGAGCAGTACTTC.

The rearrangement links TRBV7-2 to TRBJ2-7; maybe TRBD2 (6 bases). V gave up 2 bases and J gave up 7 bases, with 15 bases separating them. The germline gives CDR1 SGHTA, CDR2 FQGNSA. CDR3 length equals 14 residues. CDR3 DNA sequence: TGTGCCAGCAGCTTAAATGGAGGGATAGGAGAGCAGTACTTC. Translated, it gives CASSLNGGIGEQYF.

V is TRBV7-8 and J is TRBJ2-7; 7 bases map to TRBD1. J lost 4 bases, V lost 5 bases, and 5 bases had no gene match. This CDR3 spans 13 amino acids. In germline, CDR1 is SGHVS, CDR2 FQNEAQ. CDR3 amino acids: CASSQDRAYEQYF. In nucleotides, the CDR3 is TGTGCCAGCAGCCAAGACAGGGCTTACGAGCAGTACTTC.

Only one count was recorded for this clone. The genes are TRBV25-1 and TRBJ2-5; TRBD1 aligns across 8 bases. The CDR3 has 15 residues. Unmatched junction bases numbered 2, after V lost 1 base and J lost 1 base. Germline V gives CDR1 MGHDK, CDR2 SYGVNS. CDR3: CASSELDRVQETQYF. As DNA, the CDR3 is TGTGCCAGCAGTGAATTGGACAGGGTCCAAGAGACCCAGTACTTC. The full variable domain, rest sourced from reference TRBV25-1 and TRBJ2-5, is EADIYQTPRYLVIGTGKKITLECSQTMGHDKMYWYQQDPGMELHLIHYSYGVNSTEKGDLSSESTVSRIRTEHFPLTLESARPSHTSQYLCASSELDRVQETQYFGPGTRLLVL.

The chain carries TRBV7-9 and TRBJ1-3; tentative D call: TRBD1 (6 bases). Trimming took off 10 bases at V and 0 bases at J, with 19 bases between the two ends. Germline CDR1 is SEHNR and CDR2 is FQNEAQ (reference sequence). The CDR3 runs 16 residues. The CDR3, as DNA: TGTGCCACCCAGTGGGGGACACCAAGCTCTGGAAACACCATATATTTT. Residues: CATQWGTPSSGNTIYF.

The chain has TRBV5-6 and TRBJ1-2; TRBD1 matches at 11 bases. The CDR3 contains 13 residues. Trimming removed 3 bases from V and 8 bases from J; junction bases left unmatched: 3. CDR1 SGHDT and CDR2 YYEEEE come from the germline V gene. The CDR3 protein is CASSWGQGEGYTF. CDR3 in DNA: TGTGCCAGCAGCTGGGGACAGGGGGAAGGCTACACCTTC.